This TCR beta chain came from a study of shared clonotypes between healthy human individuals. TCRdb's copy holds only in-frame clones and misses some; the assay was immunoSEQ multiplex PCR. This repertoire shows millions of clones, approximately 94% found once; its top ten account for over 0.12%. The receptor was isolated from a man in his late teens or twenties in good health. The source material was naive CD4+ T cells sorted from blood. Subset denoted: CD45RA+ positively selected.

The CDR3 loop reads CASSQDQGSYEQYF. CDR3 in DNA: TGCGCCAGCAGCCAAGATCAGGGGAGCTACGAGCAGTACTTC. V gene TRBV4-1 combines with J gene TRBJ2-7, with D maybe TRBD1 (6 bases). This CDR3 is built from 14 residues. Trimming pared 0 bases from V and 3 bases from J, leaving 9 bases between. Germline V CDR1 and CDR2: MGHRA, YSYEKL.